The present TCR beta chain was sequenced within a study of CD8 T cells in cerebrospinal fluid in Alzheimer's disease. The overall study: Clonal expansion of CSF T cells was measured with plate-based and droplet-based single-cell sequencing. Findings of the study overall: The authors cautioned that cerebrospinal fluid EBV-specific TCRs do not prove EBV causes Alzheimer's. The largest CSF clone was proportionally bigger in mild cognitive impairment or Alzheimer's disease than controls.

TCRdb re-analyzed the 10x single-cell sequencing reads; it lists each CDR3 protein once, without DNA. In total, the table holds about 1,000 distinct CDR3 sequences. Its frequency marks this clonotype as medium-sized. What it binds is not known. The clonotype was recovered from a human donor in good health. The sample taken for sequencing was cerebrospinal fluid.

The CDR3: CASSRERGGGQPQHF. The chain uses TRBV7-8 and TRBJ1-5. In germline, CDR1 is SGHVS, CDR2 FQNEAQ. The CDR3 totals 15 residues.